Each of the 5 T cell receptor beta chains below was sequenced from the same sample in a study of cytomegalovirus exposure and HLA in healthy donors. The primer mix had 60 Vbeta and 13 Jbeta primers. Data came from immunoSEQ multiplex PCR; TCRdb stores just in-frame clones and leaves some out. This table holds 110,000 or so clones, 70% to 80% found once. Sequenced: PBMCs. These receptors all stem from a man aged 45-60 years in good health and CMV-seropositive.

The gene calls are TRBV10-2 and TRBJ1-2, with D possibly being TRBD1 (6 bases). The V gene's germline CDR1 is WSHSY and CDR2 SAAADI. The CDR3 length is 13 residues. Trimming stripped 7 bases from V and 5 bases from J, with 14 bases between. CDR3 region: CASNEGGAYGYTF. In DNA form, the CDR3 reads TGCGCCAGCAACGAGGGGGGGGCTTATGGCTACACCTTC.

CDR3 loop: CASSLAVQGQGAAYEQYF. The CDR3 DNA is TGCGCCAGCAGCTTGGCCGTCCAAGGGCAGGGGGCGGCCTACGAGCAGTACTTC. J is TRBJ2-7 and V is TRBV5-1; 8 bases fit TRBD1. This CDR3 is 18 amino acids long. With 0 bases clipped from V and 2 bases from J, the junction kept 13 bases outside the gene matches. Germline CDR1 SGHRS, CDR2 YFSETQ.

CDR3 in amino acids: CASSSSRGREKLFF. CDR3 nucleotide sequence: TGCGCCAGCAGCTCCTCCAGGGGGCGGGAAAAACTGTTTTTT. The chain couples TRBV5-1 to TRBJ1-4, with 8 bases that match TRBD1. The germline V gene encodes CDR1 SGHRS and CDR2 YFSETQ. Unmatched junction bases numbered 6, after V lost 3 bases and J lost 8 bases. This CDR3 has 14 amino acids.

V usage is TRBV6-1 and J usage is TRBJ1-1; possibly TRBD1 for D (5 bases). Per germline, CDR1 MNHNS and CDR2 SASEGT. The CDR3 has 12 residues. The ends were cut back, 8 bases at V and 6 bases at J, with 13 bases in the middle. The CDR3 sequence: CASPWGGAEAFF. The CDR3 bases are TGTGCCAGCCCTTGGGGGGGGGCTGAAGCTTTCTTT.

The CDR3 coding sequence is TGTGCCAGCAGTCCAAACACCGGGGAGCTGTTTTTT. It is translated as CASSPNTGELFF. The rearrangement links TRBV27 to TRBJ2-2; D unclear. The germline V gene has CDR1 MNHEY and CDR2 SMNVEV (reference sequence). The CDR3 totals 12 residues. V shed 5 bases and J shed 2 bases, with 3 bases lying between them.